This T cell receptor beta chain stems from a study of blood T cell repertoires in COVID-19. Germline V gene lookup returns CDR1 MGHDK and CDR2 SYGVNS. Trimming pared 2 bases from V and 4 bases from J, leaving 11 bases between. This CDR3 is built from 14 residues. Recruited during active infection, patients (from Seattle) were subsequently followed longitudinally. Sequenced by immunoSEQ multiplex PCR; TCRdb stores in-frame clones only, minus some. The sample contains approximately 460,000 clones, about 91% of which appear only once. The chain combines TRBV25-1 with TRBJ2-5, with D possibly TRBD2 on 6 matching bases. Sequenced sample: peripheral blood. The TCR comes from a man younger than 35 with COVID-19, enrolled during active disease. This CDR3 reads CASSEQGGVETQYF. The DNA of the CDR3 is TGTGCCAGCAGTGAACAGGGAGGTGTAGAGACCCAGTACTTC. Full variable domain (missing parts from reference TRBV25-1 and TRBJ2-5): EADIYQTPRYLVIGTGKKITLECSQTMGHDKMYWYQQDPGMELHLIHYSYGVNSTEKGDLSSESTVSRIRTEHFPLTLESARPSHTSQYLCASSEQGGVETQYFGPGTRLLVL.